The 3 T cell receptor beta chains reported below all come from one sample, sequenced in a study of T cells in Graves' hyperthyroidism and ophthalmopathy. Using RNA transcripts as the source, TCR beta CDR3 regions were amplified. During a first-round RT-PCR of the TCR CDR3, the HTBI primer set was used. Each CDR3 protein gets one entry after TCRdb re-called the multiplex PCR reads with MiXCR. This sample yields approximately 690,000 distinct CDR3 sequences, of which around 13% are seen a single time; under 15% belongs to the top ten. Sequencing was carried out using blood. Source of these receptors: a woman aged 45-59 years with Graves' ophthalmopathy.

In this sample, this clonotype turned up many times. The rearrangement joins TRBV30 to TRBJ2-1, with TRBD1 matching over 7 bases. The CDR3 sequence is 15 residues long. Trimming took 2 bases from V and 7 from J; bases not matched to a gene: 11. Germline loops: CDR1 GTSNPN, CDR2 SVGIG (reference sequence). CDR3 nucleotide sequence: TGTGCCTGGAGTTCAGGGACAGATCGGTTAAATGAGCAGTTCTTC. It yields the protein CAWSSGTDRLNEQFF. The full variable domain, its missing parts supplied by reference TRBV30 and TRBJ2-1, is SQTIHQWPATLVQPVGSPLSLECTVEGTSNPNLYWYRQAAGRGLQLLFYSVGIGQISSEVPQNLSASRPQDRQFILSSKKLLLSDSGFYLCAWSSGTDRLNEQFFGPGTRLTVL.

The table lists this clonotype with many counts. V usage is TRBV6-2 or TRBV6-3 and J usage is TRBJ2-1, with D possibly being TRBD1 (6 bases). Germline CDR1 MNHEY, CDR2 SVGEGT. The CDR3 length is 14 residues. Deletions cut 6 bases from V and 7 bases from J, with 16 bases between. CDR3 nucleotide sequence: TGTGCCAGCAGCCCCTCGTATAGGGGGAATGAGCAGTTCTTC. This sequence encodes CASSPSYRGNEQFF.

This clonotype was found a few times. The chain couples TRBV7-2 to TRBJ2-2; D possibly corresponds to TRBD2 (6 bases). The ends were cut back, 5 bases at V and 5 bases at J, with 18 bases in the middle. CDR3 size: 16 residues. CDR1 is SGHTA and CDR2 is FQGNSA in the germline V gene. The CDR3 is CASSPPTSAKTGELFF. The CDR3 region has the DNA TGTGCCAGCAGCCCACCGACTAGTGCTAAGACCGGGGAGCTGTTTTTT. Combining the CDR3 with reference TRBV7-2 and TRBJ2-2 gives the whole variable domain GAGVSQSPSNKVTEKGKDVELRCDPISGHTALYWYRQSLGQGLEFLIYFQGNSAPDKSGLPSDRFSAERTGGSVSTLTIQRTQQEDSAVYLCASSPPTSAKTGELFFGEGSRLTVL.